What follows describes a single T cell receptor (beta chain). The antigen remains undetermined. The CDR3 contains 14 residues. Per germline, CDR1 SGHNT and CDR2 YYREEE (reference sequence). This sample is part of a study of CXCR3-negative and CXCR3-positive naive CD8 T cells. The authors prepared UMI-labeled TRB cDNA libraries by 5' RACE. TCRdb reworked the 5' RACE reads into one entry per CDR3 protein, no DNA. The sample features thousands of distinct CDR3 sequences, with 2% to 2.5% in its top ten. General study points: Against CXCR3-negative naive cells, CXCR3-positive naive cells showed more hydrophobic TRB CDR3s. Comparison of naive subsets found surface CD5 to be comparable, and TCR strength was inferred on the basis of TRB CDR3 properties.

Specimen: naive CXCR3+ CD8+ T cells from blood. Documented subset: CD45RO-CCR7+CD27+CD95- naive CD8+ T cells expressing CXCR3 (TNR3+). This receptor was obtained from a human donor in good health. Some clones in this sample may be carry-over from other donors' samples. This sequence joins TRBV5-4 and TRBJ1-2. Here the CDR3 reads CASSLQGSDYGYTF.